These T cell receptor beta chains were read from a single sample in a study of blood T cells in healthy people across ages. TCRdb reprocessed the 5' RACE reads via MiXCR and lists one record per CDR3 protein. The table has under 800,000 distinct CDR3 sequences, roughly two fifths seen once. The source material was blood. The receptors stem from an older woman in good health. The CDR3 runs from the conserved cysteine through the conserved F or W. A D gene is named only where the DNA matches it firmly.

>.|TRBD1|TRBV29-1
CSVDETGGYEQYF
>TRBJ1-2|.|TRBV20-1
CSATRQRGYTF
>TRBJ2-4|.|TRBV20-1
CSAPLQGGKNIQYF
>TRBJ2-5|TRBD2|TRBV7-2
CASRRTSGETQYF
>TRBJ2-5|TRBD2|TRBV9
CASSVDGTSGAPGTQYF
>TRBJ2-3|.|TRBV12-3/TRBV12-4
CASSFGVRTDTQYF
>.|.|TRBV7-2
CASSLDQRLREQYF
>TRBJ2-1|.|TRBV4-3
CASSQAGFEQFF
>TRBJ2-1|TRBD2|TRBV7-2
CASSPTSGSGNEQFF
>TRBJ1-2|.|TRBV7-9
CASSLELGWVYGYTF
>TRBJ2-5|TRBD2|TRBV6-1
CASSEGLAGGGSDEQYF
>TRBJ1-5|.|TRBV20-1
CSARGPGATPRPQHF
>TRBJ2-7|.|TRBV2
CAKQKTVFSYEQYF
>TRBJ2-1|TRBD2|TRBV18
CASSSGTSGDNEQFF
>TRBJ1-1|.|TRBV7-2
CASSPGWTTEAFF
>.|TRBD2|TRBV13
CASSSGTTLVETQYF
>TRBJ2-7|TRBD2|TRBV18
CASSLLRASGSYEQYF
>TRBJ2-7|TRBD2|TRBV7-8
CASSLRPQREGHYEQYF
>TRBJ2-3|TRBD2|TRBV6-2/TRBV6-3
CASRQIGTSGTDTQYF
>TRBJ2-5|TRBD2|TRBV20-1
CSARDPTSGVETQYF
>TRBJ1-5|.|TRBV9
CASSVDSFNQPQHF
>TRBJ2-5|TRBD1|TRBV5-1
CASSPGQGGATTQYF
>TRBJ1-6|.|TRBV3-1
CASTRSLDSPLHF
>.|.|TRBV20-1
CSARYQETQFF
>TRBJ2-7|TRBD2|TRBV4-2
CASSRQRGSSYEQYF
>TRBJ2-7|TRBD2|TRBV6-5
CASRLVAGGPYEQYF
>TRBJ2-1|.|TRBV27
CASSLHGQYNEQFF
>TRBJ2-7|.|TRBV6-5
CASSPLFYGSYEQYF
>TRBJ2-4|.|TRBV30
CAWSPGTPNIQYF
>TRBJ2-1|TRBD1|TRBV20-1
CSACSGQGADEQFF
>TRBJ2-3|.|TRBV14
CASSLAVRRDTQYF
>TRBJ1-4|.|TRBV20-1
CSAPDSTNEKLFF
>TRBJ2-1|.|TRBV21-1
CASTADGWAESYNEQFF
>TRBJ2-5|TRBD2|TRBV4-3
CASSLGLVDETQYF
>TRBJ2-1|.|TRBV12-3/TRBV12-4
CASTGSLDEQFF
>TRBJ2-5|.|TRBV4-2
CASSQDGAEQYF
>TRBJ2-2|TRBD2|TRBV7-2
CASSFTGGRTGELFF
>TRBJ2-1|TRBD2|TRBV28
CASWVGGGRATEQFF
>TRBJ2-1|.|TRBV27
CASSYLGQNNEQFF
>TRBJ2-1|.|TRBV3-1
CASSQQGGNEQFF
>TRBJ1-2|.|TRBV20-1
CSAKSDSNYGYTF
>TRBJ2-1|.|TRBV18
CASSPPGMGGEGQFF
>TRBJ2-1|TRBD1|TRBV27
CASSGQGAFHYNEQFF
>TRBJ2-7|.|TRBV5-1
CASSLFPGTSSYEQYF
>TRBJ2-5|TRBD2|TRBV5-6
CASSWGDYKETQYF
>TRBJ2-5|.|TRBV29-1
CSVVGDGKAQETQYF
>TRBJ1-1|.|TRBV5-6
CASSLNPGRPEAFF
>TRBJ2-6|.|TRBV20-1
CSARDEIGTGANVLTF
>.|.|TRBV2
CASSGFREETQYF
>TRBJ2-7|TRBD1|TRBV28
CASSSQGAQGSYEQYF
>TRBJ2-7|TRBD2|TRBV20-1
CSATYWSGEGRNEQYF
>TRBJ1-5|.|TRBV7-3
CASRSYRVNQPQHF
>.|.|TRBV20-1
CSASSSSAITYEQYF
>TRBJ1-2|TRBD1|TRBV6-2/TRBV6-3
CASRGQGMMHGYTF
>TRBJ2-1|TRBD1|TRBV5-1
CASSLDQGADEQFF
>TRBJ2-7|TRBD2|TRBV6-4
CASSGNSGSGYEQYF
>TRBJ2-7|TRBD2|TRBV13
CASSRTSGRAGEQYF
>TRBJ2-1|TRBD2|TRBV2
CASSTAGGNYNEQFF
>TRBJ1-5|.|TRBV28
CASSSLHGTQPQHF
>TRBJ2-3|TRBD2|TRBV4-3
CASSQLAVSTDTQYF